This T cell receptor beta chain was captured by sequencing in a study of blood T cells in healthy people across ages. Whole-study findings and limits: Getting older went along with TCR beta diversity per million T cells dropping roughly linearly. When set beside aged donors, long-lived donors presented more naive CD4+ cells and higher diversity.

The V end was cut by 5 bases, the J end by 8 bases, with 15 bases between. The CDR3 length is 13 residues. Germline V lookup: CDR1 SGHDN, CDR2 FVKESK. Together with a sample-barcoded 5' primer, a J-beta primer mix was included in a second PCR lasting about 7 to 12 cycles. There were at least 2.5 million CDR3-containing paired-end reads obtained from each sample. TCRdb reprocessed the 5' RACE reads via MiXCR and lists one record per CDR3 protein. The sample has 1.5 million to 2 million distinct CDR3 sequences, approximately 40% seen once. Points on this clonotype: The antigen remains undetermined.

The material sequenced was blood. The TCR sequence derives from a human donor in good health. The chain has TRBV14 and TRBJ1-2; D is unresolved. The chain's CDR3 is CASSIRPGGGYTF. CDR3 nucleotide sequence: TGTGCCAGCAGCATACGTCCCGGAGGGGGCTACACCTTC.